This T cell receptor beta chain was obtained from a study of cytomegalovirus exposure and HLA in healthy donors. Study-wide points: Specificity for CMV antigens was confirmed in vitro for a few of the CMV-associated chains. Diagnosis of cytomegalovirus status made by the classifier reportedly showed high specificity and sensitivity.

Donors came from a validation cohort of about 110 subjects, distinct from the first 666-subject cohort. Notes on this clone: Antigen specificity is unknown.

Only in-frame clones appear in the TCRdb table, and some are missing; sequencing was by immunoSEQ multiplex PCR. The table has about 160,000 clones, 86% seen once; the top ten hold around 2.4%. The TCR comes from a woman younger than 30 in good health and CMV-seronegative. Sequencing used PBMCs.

The CDR3, as DNA: TGCGCCAGCAGCTTCCGGACAGGGTTCAACACTGAAGCTTTCTTT. Translated, it gives CASSFRTGFNTEAFF. This rearrangement joins TRBV5-1 to TRBJ1-1, with 8 bases aligning to TRBD1. The V segment lost 2 bases and the J segment 2 bases; nucleotides outside the gene matches: 5. Germline V lookup: CDR1 SGHRS, CDR2 YFSETQ. This CDR3 is 15 amino acids long.